This is a list of T cell receptor beta chains from one sample in a study of CD8 T cells in ankylosing spondylitis. Using its own MiXCR run on the 5' RACE reads, TCRdb lists one record per CDR3 protein. The table shows about 540,000 distinct CDR3 sequences, with roughly 13% occurring only once. The sample consisted of blood, either unsorted or a sorted T cell fraction (not recorded which). All receptors come from a male donor with ankylosing spondylitis. The CDR3 runs from the conserved cysteine through the conserved F or W. D genes are given only for firm matches. Size is stated for part of the rows, as once, few or many counts, or as a class when the clone is expanded.

D gene	J gene	clone size	V gene	CDR3 protein	CDR3 DNA
.	TRBJ2-3	few	TRBV28	CASRHRDAFKDTQYF	TGTGCCAGCAGGCACCGGGACGCGTTTAAAGATACGCAGTATTTT
.	TRBJ2-3	few	TRBV5-1	CASSLGRPLSTDTQYF	TGCGCCAGCAGCTTGGGCCGTCCCCTTAGCACAGATACGCAGTATTTT
.	TRBJ2-2	.	TRBV27	CASSLLTGANTGELFF	TGTGCCAGCAGTTTACTGACAGGAGCGAACACCGGGGAGCTGTTTTTT
.	TRBJ2-3	.	TRBV6-4	CASSDSKFENTQYF	TGTGCCAGCAGTGACTCGAAGTTTGAAAATACGCAGTATTTT
TRBD1	TRBJ1-1	few	TRBV20-1	CSAPTGQGRTEAFF	TGCAGTGCTCCTACCGGACAGGGAAGAACTGAAGCTTTCTTT
.	TRBJ1-4	many	TRBV18	CASSSQQADEKLFF	TGTGCCAGCTCATCCCAACAGGCGGATGAAAAACTGTTTTTT
TRBD1	TRBJ1-1	many	TRBV7-9	CASTHAGGTEAFF	TGTGCCAGCACCCACGCAGGGGGCACTGAAGCTTTCTTT
.	TRBJ2-6	few	TRBV3-1	CASSHWSSGANVLTF	TGTGCCAGCAGCCACTGGAGCTCTGGGGCCAACGTCCTGACTTTC
.	TRBJ2-2	.	TRBV30	CAWSVPPPTRGELFF	TGTGCCTGGAGTGTACCCCCACCCACCCGCGGGGAGCTGTTTTTT
.	TRBJ2-4	many	TRBV29-1	CSVARGPKNIQYF	TGCAGCGTCGCCCGGGGACCCAAAAACATTCAGTACTTC
.	TRBJ2-2	.	TRBV20-1	CSARATDAPNEVFF	TGCAGTGCTAGAGCTACGGACGCCCCAAATGAGGTGTTTTTT
.	TRBJ1-6	few	TRBV5-5	CASSLARDSGNYSPLHF	TGTGCCAGCAGCTTGGCCCGGGATTCTGGGAATTATTCACCCCTCCACTTT